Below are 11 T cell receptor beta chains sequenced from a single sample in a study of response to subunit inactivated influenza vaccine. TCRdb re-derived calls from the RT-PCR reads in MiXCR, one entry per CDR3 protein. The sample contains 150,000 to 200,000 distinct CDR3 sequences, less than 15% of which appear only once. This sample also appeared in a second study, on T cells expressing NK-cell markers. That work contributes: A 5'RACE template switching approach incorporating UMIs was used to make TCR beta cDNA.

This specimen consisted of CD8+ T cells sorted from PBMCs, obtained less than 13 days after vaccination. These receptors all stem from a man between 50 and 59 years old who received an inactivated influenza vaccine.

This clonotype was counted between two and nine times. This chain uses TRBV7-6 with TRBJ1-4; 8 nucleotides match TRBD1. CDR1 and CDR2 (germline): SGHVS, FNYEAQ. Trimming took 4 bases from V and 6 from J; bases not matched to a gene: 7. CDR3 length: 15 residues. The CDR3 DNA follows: TGTGCCAGCAGCTCCCGACAGGGGAGGGATGAAAAACTGTTTTTT. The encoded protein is CASSSRQGRDEKLFF.

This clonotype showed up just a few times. DNA of the CDR3: TGCAGTGCTAGAGATCTGTATCGGGCGGAAAATGAGCAGTTCTTC. Residues: CSARDLYRAENEQFF. The V call is TRBV20-1, the J call TRBJ2-1; unclear D gene. This CDR3 comprises 15 residues. Germline values: CDR1 DFQATT, CDR2 SNEGSKA (reference sequence). The V end lost 0 bases, the J end lost 7 bases, and 16 bases lay between the germline ends.

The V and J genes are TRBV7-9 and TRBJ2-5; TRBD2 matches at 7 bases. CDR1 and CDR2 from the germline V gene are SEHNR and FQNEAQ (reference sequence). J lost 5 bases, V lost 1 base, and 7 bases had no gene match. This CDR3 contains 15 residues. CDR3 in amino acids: CASSLGGRGAETQYF. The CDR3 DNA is TGTGCCAGCAGCTTAGGCGGGAGAGGAGCGGAGACCCAGTACTTC.

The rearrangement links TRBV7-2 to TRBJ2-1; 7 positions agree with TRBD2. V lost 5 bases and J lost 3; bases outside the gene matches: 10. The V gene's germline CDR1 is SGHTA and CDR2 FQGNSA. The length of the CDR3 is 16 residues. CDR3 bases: TGTGCCAGCAGCCGCTCCCCAGCGGGGATCTACAATGAGCAGTTCTTC. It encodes CASSRSPAGIYNEQFF.

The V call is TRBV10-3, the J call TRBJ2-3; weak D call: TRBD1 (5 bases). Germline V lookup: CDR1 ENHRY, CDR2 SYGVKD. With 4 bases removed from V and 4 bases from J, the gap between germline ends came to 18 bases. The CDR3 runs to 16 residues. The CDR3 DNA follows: TGTGCCATCAGTGGGCTTACGAAGGGGAAGGCAGATACGCAGTATTTT. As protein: CAISGLTKGKADTQYF.

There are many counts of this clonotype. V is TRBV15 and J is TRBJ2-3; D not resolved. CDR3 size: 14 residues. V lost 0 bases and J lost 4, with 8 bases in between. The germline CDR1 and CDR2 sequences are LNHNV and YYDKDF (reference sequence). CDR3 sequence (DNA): TGTGCCACCAGCAGAGATCTCCGACCAGATACGCAGTATTTT. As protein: CATSRDLRPDTQYF.

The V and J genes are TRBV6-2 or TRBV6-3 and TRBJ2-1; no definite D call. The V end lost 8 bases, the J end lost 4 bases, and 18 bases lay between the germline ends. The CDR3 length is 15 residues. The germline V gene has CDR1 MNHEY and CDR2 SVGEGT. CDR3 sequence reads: CASCRRTPFYNEQFF. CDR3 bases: TGTGCCAGCTGTCGTAGGACCCCATTTTACAATGAGCAGTTCTTC.

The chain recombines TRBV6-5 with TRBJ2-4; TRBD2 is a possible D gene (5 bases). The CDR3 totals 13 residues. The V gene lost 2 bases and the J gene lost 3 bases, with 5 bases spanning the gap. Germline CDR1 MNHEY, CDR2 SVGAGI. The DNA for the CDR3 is TGTGCCAGCAGTTACGGAGGCAAAAACATTCAGTACTTC. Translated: CASSYGGKNIQYF.

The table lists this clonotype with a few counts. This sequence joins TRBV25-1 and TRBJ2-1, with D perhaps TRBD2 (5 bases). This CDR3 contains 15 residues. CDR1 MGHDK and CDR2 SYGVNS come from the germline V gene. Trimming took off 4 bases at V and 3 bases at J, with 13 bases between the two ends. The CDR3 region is CASSAGDSDYNEQFF. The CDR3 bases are TGTGCCAGCAGTGCCGGTGATAGCGACTACAATGAGCAGTTCTTC. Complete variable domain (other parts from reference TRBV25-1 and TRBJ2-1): EADIYQTPRYLVIGTGKKITLECSQTMGHDKMYWYQQDPGMELHLIHYSYGVNSTEKGDLSSESTVSRIRTEHFPLTLESARPSHTSQYLCASSAGDSDYNEQFFGPGTRLTVL.

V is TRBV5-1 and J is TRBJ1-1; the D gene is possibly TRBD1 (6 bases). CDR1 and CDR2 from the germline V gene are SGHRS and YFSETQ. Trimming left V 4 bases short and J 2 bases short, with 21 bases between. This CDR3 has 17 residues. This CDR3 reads CASSHAYRVGTNTEAFF. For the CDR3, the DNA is TGCGCCAGCAGCCATGCCTACAGGGTCGGGACAAACACTGAAGCTTTCTTT.

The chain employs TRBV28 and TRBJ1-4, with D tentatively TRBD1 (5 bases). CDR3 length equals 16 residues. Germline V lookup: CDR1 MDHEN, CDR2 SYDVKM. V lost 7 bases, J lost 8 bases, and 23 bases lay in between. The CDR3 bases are TGTGCCAGCACTCCCTTCTCAGGGACCCTTGGGGAAAAACTGTTTTTT. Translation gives CASTPFSGTLGEKLFF.